The 14 T cell receptor beta chains in this list originate from one sample, sequenced in a study of cytomegalovirus exposure and HLA in healthy donors. The study ran its PCR with 60 Vbeta and 13 Jbeta primers. The method was immunoSEQ multiplex PCR; TCRdb's version includes in-frame clones alone and lacks a portion of them. The repertoire table contains over 110,000 clones. The material sequenced was PBMCs. These receptors originate from a male donor in good health and CMV-seronegative.

This chain links TRBV7-9 with TRBJ1-2; D is unresolved. V lost 8 bases, J lost 1 base, and 8 bases lay in between. Germline V gives CDR1 SEHNR, CDR2 FQNEAQ (reference sequence). This CDR3 region has 12 residues. This CDR3 reads CASGGSNYGYTF. For the CDR3, the DNA is TGTGCCAGCGGTGGCAGTAACTATGGCTACACCTTC.

The chain employs TRBV28 and TRBJ1-5; D gene unclear. The germline V gene has CDR1 MDHEN and CDR2 SYDVKM. Trimming shortened V by 8 bases and J by 5 bases, and 10 bases separated the two germline ends. CDR3 size: 12 residues. The CDR3 loop is CASEGMDQPQHF. The CDR3 bases are TGTGCCAGCGAGGGCATGGATCAGCCCCAGCATTTT.

The chain uses TRBV27 and TRBJ1-4, with D unclear. Trimming shortened V by 2 bases and J by 3 bases, and 10 bases separated the two germline ends. The CDR3 sequence is 15 residues long. CDR1 is MNHEY, CDR2 SMNVEV, per germline (reference sequence). The CDR3 DNA follows: TGTGCCAGCAGTTTAATCCCCTGGCCTAATGAAAAACTGTTTTTT. Translated: CASSLIPWPNEKLFF.

This chain joins TRBV28 and TRBJ1-3; tentative D call: TRBD1 (5 bases). CDR1 is MDHEN and CDR2 is SYDVKM in the germline V gene. V was pared by 5 bases and J by 2 bases, with 16 bases between. CDR3 length: 16 amino acids. DNA of the CDR3: TGTGCCAGCAGTCCCCAGTCCGGGGGGACTGGAAACACCATATATTTT. Translated, it gives CASSPQSGGTGNTIYF.

This chain joins TRBV2 and TRBJ1-5, with D unresolved. Trimming stripped 9 bases from V and 7 bases from J, with 19 bases between. The CDR3 consists of 14 residues. CDR1 is SNHLY, CDR2 FYNNEI, per germline. CDR3 sequence reads: CASGGREYTQPQHF. In DNA, the CDR3 is TGTGCCAGTGGAGGGAGAGAGTATACACAGCCCCAGCATTTT.

This chain links TRBV6-5 with TRBJ1-6; D perhaps matches TRBD1 (6 bases). Germline V gene data show CDR1 as MNHEY and CDR2 as SVGAGI. This CDR3 has 15 residues. V was pared by 7 bases and J by 0 bases, with 10 bases between. The CDR3 nucleotides are TGTGCCAGCACTCCGGACAGCTCCTATAATTCACCCCTCCACTTT. This translates into CASTPDSSYNSPLHF.

V usage is TRBV5-4 and J usage is TRBJ2-6, with 11 positions matching TRBD1. The V and J ends lost 0 bases and 4 bases, in that order; junction bases with no gene match: 12. The germline gives CDR1 SGHNT, CDR2 YYREEE (reference sequence). The CDR3 runs 20 residues. CDR3 in amino acids: CASSLARTGGRGEGANVLTF. As DNA, the CDR3 is TGTGCCAGCAGCTTGGCTAGGACAGGGGGCCGGGGTGAGGGGGCCAACGTCCTGACTTTC.

The rearrangement joins TRBV18 to TRBJ1-1; weak D call: TRBD1 (6 bases). Germline loops: CDR1 KGHSH, CDR2 LQKENI. The CDR3 is 14 amino acids. With 2 bases removed from V and 4 bases from J, the gap between germline ends came to 11 bases. CDR3 sequence (DNA): TGTGCCAGCTCACCAGAACAGGGTAGCACTGAAGCTTTCTTT. Translating it yields CASSPEQGSTEAFF.

The CDR3 reads CASLVVKETQYF. CDR3 DNA sequence: TGTGCCAGCCTGGTAGTGAAAGAGACCCAGTACTTC. The chain is built from TRBV6-1 and TRBJ2-5; D unresolved. CDR1 and CDR2 (germline): MNHNS, SASEGT. Trimming removed 8 bases at V and 3 bases at J, with 10 bases between. CDR3 length: 12 residues.

The V gene is TRBV2, the J gene TRBJ2-3; 11 bases agree with TRBD2. The CDR3 runs 14 residues. V shed 6 bases, J shed 1 base, and the junction held 0 bases outside the gene matches. Germline loops: CDR1 SNHLY, CDR2 FYNNEI. As DNA, the CDR3 is TGTGCCAGCAGACTAGCGGGGGGCACAGATACGCAGTATTTT. Translating gives CASRLAGGTDTQYF.

This sequence joins TRBV6-6 and TRBJ1-1; perhaps TRBD1 as D (5 bases). This CDR3 region has 15 residues. The V and J ends lost 5 bases and 0 bases respectively, with 13 bases between them. Germline-derived CDR1 and CDR2 are MNHNY and SVGAGI (reference sequence). CDR3 in DNA: TGTGCCAGCAGTCCTTCGGACAAGCTGAACACTGAAGCTTTCTTT. The encoded protein is CASSPSDKLNTEAFF.

V is TRBV6-1 and J is TRBJ2-2; D is perhaps TRBD1 (5 bases). Trimming removed 8 bases at V and 7 bases at J, with 11 bases between. CDR1 is MNHNS and CDR2 is SASEGT in the germline V gene. CDR3 length: 12 amino acids. The CDR3 is CASSSGFGELFF. CDR3 DNA: TGTGCCAGCTCTTCAGGGTTCGGGGAGCTGTTTTTT.

The gene calls are TRBV27 and TRBJ1-2; D is unclear. CDR1 is MNHEY, CDR2 SMNVEV, per germline (reference sequence). The germline V and J ends were trimmed by 5 bases and 8 bases, with 18 bases remaining between them. The CDR3 has 14 amino acids. CDR3: CASSREGVIGGYTF. The CDR3 DNA reads as TGTGCCAGCAGTCGGGAGGGCGTTATAGGAGGCTACACCTTC.

The chain carries TRBV7-9 and TRBJ2-7; a weak D match, TRBD1 (6 bases). The V gene lost 5 bases and the J gene lost 6 bases, with 17 bases spanning the gap. The germline V gene encodes CDR1 SEHNR and CDR2 FQNEAQ (reference sequence). This CDR3 comprises 14 residues. In nucleotides, the CDR3 is TGTGCCAGCAGCCCTCCCAGAGGGGGTCGCGAGCAGTACTTC. Translating it yields CASSPPRGGREQYF.